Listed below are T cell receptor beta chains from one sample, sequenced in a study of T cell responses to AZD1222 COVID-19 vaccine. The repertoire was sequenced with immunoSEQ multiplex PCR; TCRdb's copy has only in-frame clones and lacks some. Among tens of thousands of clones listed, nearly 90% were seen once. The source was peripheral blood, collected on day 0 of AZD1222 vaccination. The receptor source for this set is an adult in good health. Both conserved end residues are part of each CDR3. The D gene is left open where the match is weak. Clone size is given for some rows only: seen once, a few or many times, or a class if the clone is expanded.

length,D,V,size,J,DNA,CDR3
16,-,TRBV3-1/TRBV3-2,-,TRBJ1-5,TGTGCCAGCAGCCAAGGTTTGGGGGGGGGTAATCAGCCCCAGCATTTT,CASSQGLGGGNQPQHF
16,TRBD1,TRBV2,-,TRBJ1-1,TGTGCCAGCAGAGACCGGGACAGGGTTGGAAACACTGAAGCTTTCTTT,CASRDRDRVGNTEAFF
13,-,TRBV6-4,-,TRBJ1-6,TGTGCCAGCAGTGACTCGGGCAATTCACCCCTCCACTTT,CASSDSGNSPLHF
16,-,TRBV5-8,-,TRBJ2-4,TGTGCCAGCAGCCCCCGGGCCCCGGTGGGCAAAAACATTCAGTACTTC,CASSPRAPVGKNIQYF
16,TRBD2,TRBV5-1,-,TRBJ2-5,TGCGCCAGCAGCTTGGTAGCTAGCGGGGCAGGAGAGACCCAGTACTTC,CASSLVASGAGETQYF
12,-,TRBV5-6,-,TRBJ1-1,TGTGCCAGCAGCTTGTTCGGGGGGCAAGCTTTCTTT,CASSLFGGQAFF
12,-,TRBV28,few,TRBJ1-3,TGTGCCAGCAGTTTCCGGGGAAACACCATATATTTT,CASSFRGNTIYF
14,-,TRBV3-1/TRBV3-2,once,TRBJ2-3,TGTGCCAGCAGCTTGGGGGCTACGGGGGATACGCAGTATTTT,CASSLGATGDTQYF
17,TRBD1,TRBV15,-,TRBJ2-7,TGTGCCACCAGCAGAAACCTACCGGGACAGGGTAGCCACGAGCAGTACTTC,CATSRNLPGQGSHEQYF
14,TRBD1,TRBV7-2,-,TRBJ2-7,TGTGCCAGCAGCTTAGCACAGGGGACCTACGAGCAGTACTTC,CASSLAQGTYEQYF
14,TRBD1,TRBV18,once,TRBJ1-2,TGTGCCAGCTCACCACTCCAAGGGGGCAAAGGCTACACCTTC,CASSPLQGGKGYTF
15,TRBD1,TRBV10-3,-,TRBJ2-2,TGTGCCATCAGCGGGGGGGGACAGGGGATCGGGGAGCTGTTTTTT,CAISGGGQGIGELFF
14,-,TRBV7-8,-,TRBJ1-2,TGTGCCAGCAGCTTAGGAGACTTCGGGTATGGCTACACCTTC,CASSLGDFGYGYTF
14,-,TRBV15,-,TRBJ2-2,TGTGCCACCAGCAGAGATTCAGGACTTGGGGAGCTGTTTTTT,CATSRDSGLGELFF
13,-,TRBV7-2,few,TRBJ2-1,TGTGCCAGCAGCTTAGGACGGTACAATGAGCAGTTCTTC,CASSLGRYNEQFF
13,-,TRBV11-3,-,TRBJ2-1,TGTGCCAGCAGCTTAGAGTCATACAATGAGCAGTTCTTC,CASSLESYNEQFF
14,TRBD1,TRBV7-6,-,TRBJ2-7,TGTGCCAGCAGCCAGGGGGCGACTTCCTACGAGCAGTACTTC,CASSQGATSYEQYF
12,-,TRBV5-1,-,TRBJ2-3,TGCGCCAGCAGCTACGAAACAGATACGCAGTATTTT,CASSYETDTQYF
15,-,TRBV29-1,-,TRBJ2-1,TGCAGCGTCGGATCCGGAGGGGGGGTCTACAATGAGCAGTTCTTC,CSVGSGGGVYNEQFF
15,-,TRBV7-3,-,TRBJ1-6,TGTGCCAGCAGCTTACTCGGCTCCTATAATTCACCCCTCCACTTT,CASSLLGSYNSPLHF
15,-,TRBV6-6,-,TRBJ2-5,TGTGCCAGCAGTTACGATGGCATCCTCCAAGAGACCCAGTACTTC,CASSYDGILQETQYF
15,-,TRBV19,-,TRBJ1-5,TGTGCCAGTAGTATAGTTGCGAATAGCAATCAGCCCCAGCATTTT,CASSIVANSNQPQHF
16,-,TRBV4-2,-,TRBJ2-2,TGTCGAACGACCCCAGAATTCGACCCGAACACCGGGGAGCTGTTTTTT,CRTTPEFDPNTGELFF
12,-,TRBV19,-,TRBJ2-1,TGTGCCACCCACGACAGATACAATGAGCAGTTCTTC,CATHDRYNEQFF
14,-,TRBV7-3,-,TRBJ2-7,TGTGCCAGCAGCCAACAGGGGGGGCCCTACGAGCAGTACTTC,CASSQQGGPYEQYF
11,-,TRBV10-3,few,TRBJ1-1,TGTGCCATCAGTTCAAGTTGGCAGGCTTTCTTT,CAISSSWQAFF
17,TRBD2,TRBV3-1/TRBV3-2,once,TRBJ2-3,TGTGCCAGCAGCCAAGATTCGGGGACTAGTGGCACAGATACGCAGTATTTT,CASSQDSGTSGTDTQYF
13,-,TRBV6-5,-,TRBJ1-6,TGTGCCAGCACTTCCAGGGAGGGCTCACCCCTCCACTTT,CASTSREGSPLHF
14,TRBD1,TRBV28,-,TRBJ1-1,TGTGCCAGCAGGGGGGACAGGGTCAACACTGAAGCTTTCTTT,CASRGDRVNTEAFF
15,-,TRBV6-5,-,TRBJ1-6,TGTGCCAGCCAAAGGGCCGCCATGACAAATTCACCCCTCCACTTT,CASQRAAMTNSPLHF
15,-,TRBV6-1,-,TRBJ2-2,TGTGCCAGCAGTTCCGGACGGTCGTGGACCGGGGAGCTGTTTTTT,CASSSGRSWTGELFF
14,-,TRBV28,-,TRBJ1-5,TGTGCCAGCAGCGAAGGAGGGTCCAATCAGCCCCAGCATTTT,CASSEGGSNQPQHF
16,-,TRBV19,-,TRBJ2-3,TGTGCCAGTAGTATAGGAAGTCGCAGGGCCACAGATACGCAGTATTTT,CASSIGSRRATDTQYF